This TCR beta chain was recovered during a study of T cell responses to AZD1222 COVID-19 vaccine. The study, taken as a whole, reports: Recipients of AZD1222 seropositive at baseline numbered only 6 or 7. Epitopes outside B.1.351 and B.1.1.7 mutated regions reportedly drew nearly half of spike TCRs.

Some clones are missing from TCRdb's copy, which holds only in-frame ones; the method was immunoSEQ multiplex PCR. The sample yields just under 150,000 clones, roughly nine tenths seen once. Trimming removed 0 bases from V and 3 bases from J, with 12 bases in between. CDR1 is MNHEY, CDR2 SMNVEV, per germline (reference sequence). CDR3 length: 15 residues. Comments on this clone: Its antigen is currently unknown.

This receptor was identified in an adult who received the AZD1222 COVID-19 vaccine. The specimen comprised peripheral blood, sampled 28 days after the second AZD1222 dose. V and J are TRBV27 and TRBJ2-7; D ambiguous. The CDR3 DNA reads TGTGCCAGCAGTTTATCGTGGGATTTTCTCTACGAGCAGTACTTC. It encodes CASSLSWDFLYEQYF.